A selection of T cell receptor beta chains follows, all from one sample in a study of blood T cells in healthy people across ages. TCRdb redid the calling of the 5' RACE reads with MiXCR, one entry per CDR3 protein. The data show 600,000 or so distinct CDR3 sequences, approximately 30% seen once. The specimen was blood. The receptors were gathered from a woman aged 80 or over in good health. Both conserved end residues are part of each CDR3. Each record gives: D gene, V gene, J gene, clone size, CDR3 DNA, CDR3 protein. D genes are given only for firm matches. Part of the rows lack a size; the others show once, few, many or a class for expanded clones.

D gene: NA
V gene: TRBV12-3/TRBV12-4
J gene: TRBJ2-3
clone size: many
CDR3 DNA: TGTGCCAGCAGTTGGGGGGAAACAGATACGCAGTATTTT
CDR3 protein: CASSWGETDTQYF

D gene: NA
V gene: TRBV4-2
J gene: TRBJ1-6
clone size: many
CDR3 DNA: TGTGCCAGCAGCCGGGCGGCCACTAATTCACCCCTCCACTTT
CDR3 protein: CASSRAATNSPLHF

D gene: TRBD2
V gene: TRBV7-3
J gene: TRBJ2-3
clone size: NA
CDR3 DNA: TGTGCCAGCAGCTTAACGGGAGGGGCGGGAGCTGGAGATACGCAGTATTTT
CDR3 protein: CASSLTGGAGAGDTQYF

D gene: NA
V gene: TRBV9
J gene: TRBJ2-6
clone size: many
CDR3 DNA: TGTGCCAGCTCTAAGGGGAGCTCTGGGGCCAACGTCCTGACTTTC
CDR3 protein: CASSKGSSGANVLTF

D gene: NA
V gene: TRBV30
J gene: TRBJ1-6
clone size: NA
CDR3 DNA: TGTGCCTGGAGGGTGGCCGGGGGGTTTTCACCCCTCCACTTT
CDR3 protein: CAWRVAGGFSPLHF

D gene: NA
V gene: TRBV5-1
J gene: TRBJ1-1
clone size: NA
CDR3 DNA: TGCGCCAGCAGCTGGGACCCGAGGGACACTGAAGCTTTCTTT
CDR3 protein: CASSWDPRDTEAFF

D gene: NA
V gene: TRBV7-2
J gene: TRBJ2-4
clone size: NA
CDR3 DNA: TGTGCCAGCGGCTTAGTCGGGGAAAAAGCCAAAAACATTCAGTACTTC
CDR3 protein: CASGLVGEKAKNIQYF

D gene: NA
V gene: TRBV12-3/TRBV12-4
J gene: TRBJ2-1
clone size: many
CDR3 DNA: TGTGCCAGCAGTCCGCGACAGTACAATGAGCAGTTCTTC
CDR3 protein: CASSPRQYNEQFF

D gene: NA
V gene: TRBV6-6
J gene: TRBJ1-1
clone size: NA
CDR3 DNA: TGTGCCAGCAGCCCCGGGACTGTCGTCCTTAACACTGAAGCTTTCTTT
CDR3 protein: CASSPGTVVLNTEAFF

D gene: TRBD1
V gene: TRBV20-1
J gene: TRBJ1-5
clone size: NA
CDR3 DNA: TGCAGTGCTAGGACCGGGACAGCATATAGCAATCAGCCCCAGCATTTT
CDR3 protein: CSARTGTAYSNQPQHF

D gene: NA
V gene: TRBV6-1
J gene: TRBJ2-6
clone size: NA
CDR3 DNA: TGTGCCAGCAGTGTTCAGGACTCTGGGGCCAACGTCCTGACTTTC
CDR3 protein: CASSVQDSGANVLTF

D gene: NA
V gene: TRBV7-6
J gene: TRBJ2-7
clone size: many
CDR3 DNA: TGTGCCAGCAGCTTAGACCGGGCGAGGTACGAGCAGTACTTC
CDR3 protein: CASSLDRARYEQYF

D gene: TRBD2
V gene: TRBV20-1
J gene: TRBJ2-2
clone size: NA
CDR3 DNA: TGCAGTGCTAAAAGGACTAGCGGGGGATTCGGGGAGCTGTTTTTT
CDR3 protein: CSAKRTSGGFGELFF

D gene: NA
V gene: TRBV28
J gene: TRBJ2-6
clone size: few
CDR3 DNA: TGTGCCGGACGTGAATCAGGGGCCAACGTCCTGACTTTC
CDR3 protein: CAGRESGANVLTF

D gene: NA
V gene: TRBV4-3
J gene: TRBJ1-1
clone size: many
CDR3 DNA: TGCGCCAGCAGCCAAGAAGGAGGGACGGAACAAGCTTTCTTT
CDR3 protein: CASSQEGGTEQAFF

D gene: NA
V gene: TRBV5-1
J gene: TRBJ1-2
clone size: many
CDR3 DNA: TGCGCCAGCAGCCCAACCCCCAGACAGGATGGCTACACCTTC
CDR3 protein: CASSPTPRQDGYTF

D gene: NA
V gene: TRBV7-6
J gene: TRBJ2-3
clone size: NA
CDR3 DNA: TGTGCCAGCAGCTTAGCCCCGGGGCAGGGGACAGATACGCAGTATTTT
CDR3 protein: CASSLAPGQGTDTQYF

D gene: NA
V gene: TRBV11-2
J gene: TRBJ2-5
clone size: NA
CDR3 DNA: TGTGCCAGCAGCTTCCCGGCCGTTGTTTCTGAGCAGTACTTC
CDR3 protein: CASSFPAVVSEQYF

D gene: NA
V gene: TRBV19
J gene: TRBJ2-7
clone size: NA
CDR3 DNA: TGTGCCAGTAGTATGGCGGGTCAGGGGTTCTACGAGCAGTACTTC
CDR3 protein: CASSMAGQGFYEQYF

D gene: NA
V gene: TRBV7-2
J gene: TRBJ1-1
clone size: NA
CDR3 DNA: TGTGCCAGCAGCCTCTATAACAGGGCTGAAGCTTTCTTT
CDR3 protein: CASSLYNRAEAFF

D gene: NA
V gene: TRBV27
J gene: TRBJ2-4
clone size: NA
CDR3 DNA: TGTGCCAGCAGGCTACTGGGGCTCTCGAACATTCAGTACTTC
CDR3 protein: CASRLLGLSNIQYF

D gene: NA
V gene: TRBV12-3/TRBV12-4
J gene: TRBJ1-2
clone size: many
CDR3 DNA: TGTGCCAGCAGTTTACGGGGTTGGGGGGGCTACACCTTC
CDR3 protein: CASSLRGWGGYTF

D gene: NA
V gene: TRBV7-6
J gene: TRBJ1-3
clone size: NA
CDR3 DNA: TGTGCCAGCAGCCAAGGACAGATCTCTGGAAACACCATATATTTT
CDR3 protein: CASSQGQISGNTIYF

D gene: NA
V gene: TRBV3-1
J gene: TRBJ2-5
clone size: few
CDR3 DNA: TGTGCCAGCAGCCAAGATTGGGGCAGGGGGGACAATGAGCAGTACTTC
CDR3 protein: CASSQDWGRGDNEQYF

D gene: NA
V gene: TRBV4-3
J gene: TRBJ1-2
clone size: NA
CDR3 DNA: TGCGCCAACAGTCAAGAGAGGTCCAACTATGGCTACACCTTC
CDR3 protein: CANSQERSNYGYTF

D gene: NA
V gene: TRBV7-9
J gene: TRBJ1-2
clone size: NA
CDR3 DNA: TGTGCCAACAGCGAAACCAAGGAAGGGGATGGCTACACCTTC
CDR3 protein: CANSETKEGDGYTF

D gene: NA
V gene: TRBV20-1
J gene: TRBJ2-5
clone size: NA
CDR3 DNA: TGCAGTGCTATCCTACGGGAGACCCAGTACTTC
CDR3 protein: CSAILRETQYF

D gene: NA
V gene: TRBV20-1
J gene: TRBJ2-3
clone size: many
CDR3 DNA: TGCAGTGCGGTCCGCACAGATACGCAGTATTTT
CDR3 protein: CSAVRTDTQYF

D gene: NA
V gene: TRBV9
J gene: TRBJ2-5
clone size: many
CDR3 DNA: TGTGCCAGCAGCGTAGATTCCTTAGAGACCCAGTACTTC
CDR3 protein: CASSVDSLETQYF

D gene: NA
V gene: TRBV7-2
J gene: TRBJ2-2
clone size: few
CDR3 DNA: TGTGCCAGCAGCTCCGCGGGCCGGACAGCGAACACCGGGGAGCTGTTTTTT
CDR3 protein: CASSSAGRTANTGELFF

D gene: TRBD1
V gene: TRBV30
J gene: TRBJ2-5
clone size: NA
CDR3 DNA: TGTGCCTGGAGTGCTACCAGTGGCAGGGGGCGAGGAGAGACCCAGTACTTC
CDR3 protein: CAWSATSGRGRGETQYF

D gene: NA
V gene: TRBV25-1
J gene: TRBJ2-5
clone size: once
CDR3 DNA: TGTGCCAGCAGTGGATATAGCGGTGGCGAGACCCAGTACTTC
CDR3 protein: CASSGYSGGETQYF

D gene: NA
V gene: TRBV5-6
J gene: TRBJ1-2
clone size: many
CDR3 DNA: TGTGCCAGCAGCTCCACAAGGACCCCTAACTATGGCTACACCTTC
CDR3 protein: CASSSTRTPNYGYTF

D gene: TRBD2
V gene: TRBV12-3/TRBV12-4
J gene: TRBJ2-1
clone size: NA
CDR3 DNA: TGTGCCAGCAGTCTAAGGCGGGGGGGAGGGGAGCGGTTCTTC
CDR3 protein: CASSLRRGGGERFF

D gene: NA
V gene: TRBV5-8
J gene: TRBJ2-3
clone size: many
CDR3 DNA: TGTGCCAGCAGCCCAATTGGGGTGGAAAACACAGATACGCAGTATTTT
CDR3 protein: CASSPIGVENTDTQYF